The 19 T cell receptor beta chains in this list originate from one sample, sequenced in a study of patients and donors after allogeneic stem cell transplantation. TCRdb used MiXCR to reprocess the RT-PCR reads, holding one entry per CDR3 protein. This sample has 16,000 or so distinct CDR3 sequences; around a quarter occur once, and the top ten carry 36%. What was sequenced was blood, either unsorted or a sorted T cell fraction (not recorded which). The receptors come from a human donor who was either an allogeneic HSCT recipient or a stem cell or donor lymphocyte infusion donor (not recorded which). It is not recorded whose cells these are; they may come from a transplant donor.

The chain joins TRBV6-5 to TRBJ2-5, with D possibly being TRBD2 (7 bases). Germline CDR1 reads MNHEY; CDR2 reads SVGAGI. The CDR3 consists of 14 residues. Trimming took 6 bases from V and 3 from J, leaving 14 bases between them. The chain's CDR3 is CASRKWGGKETQYF. The CDR3 nucleotides read TGTGCCAGCAGAAAATGGGGGGGCAAAGAGACCCAGTACTTC.

A few counts support this clonotype. The chain has TRBV11-2 and TRBJ1-2; D gene ambiguous. V dropped 7 bases and J dropped 8 bases, with 23 bases sitting between them. CDR1 and CDR2 (germline): SGHAT, FQNNGV. The CDR3 totals 15 residues. CDR3 nucleotide sequence: TGTGCCAGCACCTACCTCGCTGGGCGGGTAGGGGGCTACACCTTC. As protein: CASTYLAGRVGGYTF.

This clonotype was found a few times. V gene TRBV12-3 or TRBV12-4 combines with J gene TRBJ1-1; TRBD1 agrees at 11 bases. This CDR3 contains 16 residues. Trimming cost V 7 bases and J 0 bases; bases outside gene matches: 7. This chain's CDR3 is CASTPRTGGLNTEAFF. The CDR3 DNA sequence: TGTGCCAGCACCCCTCGGACAGGGGGCTTGAACACTGAAGCTTTCTTT.

The chain carries TRBV18 and TRBJ1-3; D not resolved. The germline V gene encodes CDR1 KGHSH and CDR2 LQKENI. This CDR3 region has 18 residues. Trimming removed 2 bases at V and 2 bases at J, with 19 bases between. The CDR3 region is CASSPRSFGSPTGNTIYF. The CDR3 DNA reads as TGTGCCAGCTCACCAAGATCGTTTGGTTCTCCTACTGGAAACACCATATATTTT.

In this sample, this clonotype turned up a few times. This chain uses TRBV7-6 with TRBJ1-6, with D tentatively TRBD1 (5 bases). This CDR3 has 15 residues. Germline loops: CDR1 SGHVS, CDR2 FNYEAQ. Trimming cost V 1 base and J 7 bases, with 11 bases left between them. The CDR3 sequence: CASSLGGRLNSPLHF. Written as DNA, the CDR3 is TGTGCCAGCAGCTTAGGGGGACGGCTCAATTCACCCCTCCACTTT.

This clonotype was counted a few times. V gene TRBV5-1 combines with J gene TRBJ1-2; 8 positions match TRBD1. The J segment lost 14 bases and the V segment lost 4 bases, leaving 7 bases of the junction unmatched. There are 11 residues in the CDR3. Germline CDR1 SGHRS, CDR2 YFSETQ. The CDR3 coding sequence is TGCGCCAGCAGCGCGGACAGGGTGAGGACCTTC. Amino acids: CASSADRVRTF.

In this sample, this clonotype turned up a few times. The V call is TRBV5-4, the J call TRBJ1-5; D may be TRBD1 (5 bases). Germline V lookup: CDR1 SGHNT, CDR2 YYREEE (reference sequence). The CDR3 is made up of 14 amino acids. Trimming removed 0 bases from V and 5 bases from J, with 9 bases in between. In DNA, the CDR3 is TGTGCCAGCAGCTTGGCAGGGAGAGATCAGCCCCAGCATTTT. This translates into CASSLAGRDQPQHF.

The chain joins TRBV5-5 to TRBJ2-7; TRBD2 might be the D (7 bases). The CDR3 totals 14 residues. V dropped 0 bases and J dropped 6 bases, with 13 bases sitting between them. In germline, CDR1 is SGHKS, CDR2 YYEKEE (reference sequence). CDR3 region: CASSLDGGRLEQYF. The CDR3 bases are TGTGCCAGCAGCTTGGACGGGGGGCGGCTCGAGCAGTACTTC.

This clonotype was counted ten times or more. The rearrangement uses TRBV6-5 and TRBJ1-2; D is perhaps TRBD1 (6 bases). Trimming pared 2 bases from V and 3 bases from J, leaving 7 bases between. The germline V gene has CDR1 MNHEY and CDR2 SVGAGI. The CDR3 is made up of 13 amino acids. CDR3 DNA: TGTGCCAGCAGTTACGAGGGGGACTATGGCTACACCTTC. This codes for CASSYEGDYGYTF.

The chain couples TRBV20-1 to TRBJ2-6; tentative D call: TRBD1 (6 bases). Germline assignment: CDR1 DFQATT and CDR2 SNEGSKA (reference sequence). The ends were cut back, 5 bases at V and 2 bases at J, with 16 bases in the middle. The CDR3 extends over 16 amino acids. This CDR3 is CSAPRTVWAGANVLTF. The CDR3 DNA follows: TGCAGTGCTCCAAGGACAGTTTGGGCTGGGGCCAACGTCCTGACTTTC.

The chain is built from TRBV5-8 and TRBJ2-7; TRBD1 agrees at 9 bases. V shed 4 bases, J shed 6 bases, and the junction held 8 bases outside the gene matches. The CDR3 sequence is 14 residues long. The germline V gene has CDR1 SGHTS and CDR2 YDEGEE. The CDR3 region is CASSNRQGGGEQYF. Here the CDR3 DNA reads TGTGCCAGCAGCAACCGACAGGGGGGCGGCGAGCAGTACTTC.

V usage is TRBV5-1 and J usage is TRBJ1-6, with 8 bases fitting TRBD1. After removal of 3 bases from V and 0 bases from J, the junction contained 8 bases not matched to a gene. Germline CDR1 reads SGHRS; CDR2 reads YFSETQ. The CDR3 is made up of 18 amino acids. CDR3 sequence: CASSWTGTRLSYNSPLHF. The CDR3 DNA reads TGCGCCAGCAGCTGGACAGGGACCCGACTCTCCTATAATTCACCCCTCCACTTT.

This clonotype has at least ten counts. The rearrangement links TRBV4-1 to TRBJ1-2; 12 bases agree with TRBD1. The junction had 10 bases not matched to a gene; V was cut back by 7 bases and J by 7 bases. This CDR3 comprises 15 residues. Germline V CDR1 and CDR2: MGHRA, YSYEKL. CDR3: CASKWGQGAPGGYTF. As DNA, the CDR3 is TGCGCCAGCAAATGGGGACAGGGGGCTCCAGGTGGCTACACCTTC.

This clonotype occurred a few times. The chain carries TRBV4-1 and TRBJ1-4; no firm D call. V was pared by 1 base and J by 7 bases, with 7 bases between. Germline CDR1 and CDR2: MGHRA and YSYEKL. The CDR3 is 13 amino acids. CDR3 nucleotide sequence: TGCGCCAGCAGCCAAGCCATTCGTGAAAAACTGTTTTTT. This codes for CASSQAIREKLFF.

This clonotype ranks as medium-sized. V gene TRBV20-1 combines with J gene TRBJ2-1, with 9 bases identical to TRBD2. Germline values: CDR1 DFQATT, CDR2 SNEGSKA (reference sequence). The length of the CDR3 is 14 residues. V was clipped by 0 bases and J by 10 bases; unmatched bases: 7. The CDR3 is CSARDLVAGVEQFF. The DNA of the CDR3 is TGCAGTGCTAGAGATTTGGTAGCGGGGGTGGAGCAGTTCTTC.

The chain carries TRBV7-9 and TRBJ2-1; D is perhaps TRBD1 (5 bases). Trimming shortened V by 2 bases and J by 5 bases, and 7 bases separated the two germline ends. This CDR3 has 13 residues. Germline V lookup: CDR1 SEHNR, CDR2 FQNEAQ (reference sequence). Here the CDR3 reads CASSLTGDNEQFF. The CDR3 DNA reads TGTGCCAGCAGCTTAACAGGAGACAATGAGCAGTTCTTC.

This clonotype was observed a few times. The CDR3 nucleotides read TGTGCCAGCAAGACGTACTCCTATAATTCACCCCTCCACTTT. Protein: CASKTYSYNSPLHF. This chain links TRBV27 with TRBJ1-6; unclear D gene. Germline V gene lookup returns CDR1 MNHEY and CDR2 SMNVEV (reference sequence). The CDR3 contains 14 residues. V lost 7 bases to trimming and J lost 0 bases, with 7 bases between them.

The chain combines TRBV28 with TRBJ1-2; the D gene is possibly TRBD1 (5 bases). The CDR3 length is 12 residues. Trimming pared 6 bases from V and 5 bases from J, leaving 10 bases between. Germline V CDR1 and CDR2: MDHEN, SYDVKM. The CDR3 bases are TGTGCCAGCAGACCCGACAGATATGGCTACACCTTC. It is translated as CASRPDRYGYTF.

This rearrangement joins TRBV4-2 to TRBJ2-7; 7 bases are a match to TRBD1. The trim removed 4 bases at V and 0 bases at J, leaving 9 bases unmatched. Germline lookup yields CDR1 LGHNA and CDR2 YNFKEQ. The CDR3 contains 16 residues. For the CDR3, the DNA is TGTGCCAGCAGCCGACGAATGGGACAGAACTCCTACGAGCAGTACTTC. This sequence encodes CASSRRMGQNSYEQYF.